These 31 T cell receptor beta chains were sequenced from one sample in a study of blood T cells in healthy people across ages. With a J-beta primer mix and a sample-barcoded 5' primer, a second PCR ran roughly 6 to 11 cycles. TCRdb fed the 5' RACE reads into MiXCR, producing one record per CDR3 protein. There are 1,100,000 or so distinct CDR3 sequences in the sample; roughly 45% occur only once, and approximately 20% lies in the top ten. The sequencing input was blood. All receptors come from a woman aged 60-75 years in good health.

This chain joins TRBV12-3 or TRBV12-4 and TRBJ2-7; the D is unclear. The CDR3 covers 12 residues. With 3 bases removed from V and 3 bases from J, the gap between germline ends came to 6 bases. Here the CDR3 reads CASSFLVYEQYF. The DNA of the CDR3 is TGTGCCAGCAGTTTCCTAGTCTACGAGCAGTACTTC.

This clonotype was detected a few times. This sequence joins TRBV27 and TRBJ1-1; TRBD1 might be the D (5 bases). The ends were cut back, 6 bases at V and 4 bases at J, with 18 bases in the middle. Germline-derived CDR1 and CDR2 are MNHEY and SMNVEV (reference sequence). The CDR3 covers 15 residues. CDR3 amino acids: CASRPGQGLATEAFF. Here the CDR3 DNA reads TGTGCCAGCAGGCCTGGGCAGGGTCTGGCCACTGAAGCTTTCTTT.

This clonotype came up a few times. The gene calls are TRBV10-3 and TRBJ2-1; the D is unclear. The length of the CDR3 is 15 residues. V lost 3 bases, J lost 4 bases, and 13 bases lay in between. Germline CDR1 is ENHRY and CDR2 is SYGVKD. CDR3 sequence: CAISDGPGEYNEQFF. DNA of the CDR3: TGTGCCATCAGTGATGGGCCAGGCGAGTACAATGAGCAGTTCTTC.

The chain couples TRBV5-6 to TRBJ2-1, with D possibly called TRBD1 or TRBD2 (5 bases each). The length of the CDR3 is 19 residues. V was trimmed by 0 bases and J by 0 bases, leaving 19 bases between them. Germline V gives CDR1 SGHDT, CDR2 YYEEEE. CDR3 protein: CASSLVRGLIHSSYNEQFF. CDR3 nucleotide sequence: TGTGCCAGCAGCTTGGTCCGGGGCTTAATCCATAGCTCCTACAATGAGCAGTTCTTC.

This clonotype was seen a few times. V gene TRBV29-1 combines with J gene TRBJ1-1; D unclear. Germline CDR1 reads SQVTM; CDR2 reads ANQGSEA. There are 12 residues in the CDR3. Trimming cost V 1 base and J 0 bases, with 3 bases left between them. CDR3 residues: CSVEGLNTEAFF. DNA for the CDR3: TGCAGCGTTGAAGGGTTGAACACTGAAGCTTTCTTT.

This clonotype was detected only a few times. This chain joins TRBV20-1 and TRBJ1-2; the D gene is possibly TRBD1 (5 bases). Trimming took off 5 bases at V and 0 bases at J, with 13 bases between the two ends. The CDR3 extends over 14 amino acids. Germline V gene sequence: CDR1 DFQATT, CDR2 SNEGSKA (reference sequence). Here the CDR3 reads CSAEGDGANYGYTF. CDR3 nucleotide sequence: TGCAGTGCTGAAGGGGACGGAGCTAACTATGGCTACACCTTC.

This clonotype was seen only a few times. V usage is TRBV9 and J usage is TRBJ2-7; possibly TRBD1 or TRBD2 for D (5 bases each). V was cut by 4 bases and J by 10 bases, with 33 bases left in between. This CDR3 comprises 18 residues. Germline assignment: CDR1 SGDLS and CDR2 YYNGEE. CDR3 nucleotide sequence: TGTGCCAGCAGCCCCACGCGGGTGGGACGCCCTCCCTTAGGAATTCAGTACTTC. It translates to CASSPTRVGRPPLGIQYF.

This clonotype was seen a single time. The chain is built from TRBV5-1 and TRBJ2-5; D possibly corresponds to TRBD2 (6 bases). The DNA end lines up better with TRBJ2-7; the J call may be wrong. The CDR3 consists of 15 residues. Germline loops: CDR1 SGHRS, CDR2 YFSETQ. The CDR3 nucleotides are TGCGCCAGCACCTCTTCCACTAGCAGGGTGTACGAGCAGTACTTC. It codes for CASTSSTSRVYEQYF.

This chain connects TRBV6-1 to TRBJ2-3, with 8 bases aligning to TRBD2. There are 16 residues in the CDR3. The trim removed 8 bases at V and 7 bases at J, leaving 17 bases unmatched. Germline V gene data show CDR1 as MNHNS and CDR2 as SASEGT. Here the CDR3 reads CASSTITGLVGNTQYF. DNA of the CDR3: TGTGCCAGCTCTACAATCACGGGACTAGTGGGAAATACGCAGTATTTT.

This clonotype was counted between two and nine times. The rearrangement links TRBV5-1 to TRBJ2-1; 13 nucleotides agree with TRBD2. CDR1 SGHRS and CDR2 YFSETQ come from the germline V gene. The J segment lost 1 base and the V segment lost 4 bases, leaving 17 bases of the junction unmatched. The CDR3 length is 21 residues. DNA for the CDR3: TGCGCCAGCAGCAGTGGATACGATGGACTAGCGGGAGTGAAATCCTACAATGAGCAGTTCTTC. Amino acids: CASSSGYDGLAGVKSYNEQFF. The full variable domain, in which reference TRBV5-1 and TRBJ2-1 provide the parts outside the CDR3, is KAGVTQTPRYLIKTRGQQVTLSCSPISGHRSVSWYQQTPGQGLQFLFEYFSETQRNKGNFPGRFSGRQFSNSRSEMNVSTLELGDSALYLCASSSGYDGLAGVKSYNEQFFGPGTRLTVL.

This chain links TRBV20-1 with TRBJ2-7; 11 bases agree with TRBD1. Germline trimming cut 4 bases from V and 3 bases from J; bases unmatched to any gene: 8. Germline-derived CDR1 and CDR2 are DFQATT and SNEGSKA (reference sequence). The CDR3 extends over 15 amino acids. DNA of the CDR3: TGCAGTGCTACTTATACCGGGACAGGGGGCTACGAGCAGTACTTC. Encoded protein: CSATYTGTGGYEQYF.

This chain joins TRBV20-1 and TRBJ2-1; weak D call: TRBD2 (6 bases). The J call may be in error: the DNA end matches TRBJ2-7 better. The CDR3 is made up of 14 amino acids. CDR1 and CDR2 from the germline V gene are DFQATT and SNEGSKA (reference sequence). CDR3 in amino acids: CSAPAGSSYNEQYF. DNA for the CDR3: TGCAGTGCGCCCGCGGGGAGCTCCTACAATGAGCAGTACTTC.

The rearrangement links TRBV12-3 or TRBV12-4 to TRBJ2-1; D unclear. The V and J ends lost 2 bases and 7 bases respectively, with 9 bases between them. The length of the CDR3 is 13 residues. CDR3 nucleotides: TGTGCCAGCAGTTTAATACTCGCTAATGAGCAGTTCTTC. This codes for CASSLILANEQFF.

The J gene is TRBJ2-7, the V gene TRBV21-1; the table's D call, TRBD1, has no DNA check behind it. TRBV21-1 is assigned pseudogene status. This CDR3 is 17 amino acids long. The CDR3 spells CASSEQTGPHPSYEQYF. The CDR3 nucleotides are TGTGCCAGCAGCGAGCAGACAGGGCCACACCCTTCCTACGAGCAGTACTTC.

This clonotype was detected a few times. The chain is built from TRBV28 and TRBJ2-3; possibly TRBD1 for D (5 bases). The CDR3 is 17 amino acids. With 3 bases removed from V and 1 base from J, the gap between germline ends came to 17 bases. Germline V gene data show CDR1 as MDHEN and CDR2 as SYDVKM. CDR3 sequence reads: CASSFPPRAKGTDTQYF. The CDR3 coding sequence is TGTGCCAGCAGTTTTCCGCCCAGGGCGAAGGGCACAGATACGCAGTATTTT.

The CDR3 here is CASSPQGPAGIPYGQYF. The CDR3 nucleotides are TGTGCCAGCAGCCCCCAAGGTCCTGCAGGGATTCCCTACGGGCAGTACTTC. The chain couples TRBV11-1 to TRBJ2-5; tentatively, D is TRBD1 (5 bases). The CDR3 extends over 17 amino acids. Germline values: CDR1 SGHAT, CDR2 FQDESV (reference sequence). Between the trimmed V and J ends, which lost 5 bases and 11 bases, there was a span of 30 bases.

The rearrangement links TRBV7-3 to TRBJ2-7; 7 positions agree with TRBD2. Per germline, CDR1 SGHTA and CDR2 FQGTGA. V trimming: 1 base; J trimming: 7 bases; junction bases outside the gene matches: 13. This CDR3 has 16 residues. CDR3 sequence (DNA): TGTGCCAGCAGCTTAAAGCCTAGCGGCCCTTACAATGAGCAGTACTTC. Translating it yields CASSLKPSGPYNEQYF.

This clonotype showed up just a few times. The rearrangement uses TRBV2 and TRBJ1-6, with 7 positions matching TRBD1. Losses at the gene ends were 3 bases for V and 9 bases for J; bases not matched to a gene: 8. Germline assignment: CDR1 SNHLY and CDR2 FYNNEI. The CDR3 sequence is 15 residues long. CDR3 residues: CASSDPTGSGSPLHF. The CDR3 DNA reads TGTGCCAGCAGTGACCCGACAGGGTCGGGTTCACCCCTCCACTTT. Combining the CDR3 with reference TRBV2 and TRBJ1-6 gives the whole variable domain EPEVTQTPSHQVTQMGQEVILRCVPISNHLYFYWYRQILGQKVEFLVSFYNNEISEKSEIFDDQFSVERPDGSNFTLKIRSTKLEDSAMYFCASSDPTGSGSPLHFGNGTRLTVT.

This chain connects TRBV5-5 to TRBJ2-7; D is possibly TRBD2 (6 bases). V was pared by 6 bases and J by 0 bases, with 13 bases between. Looked up from germline, CDR1 is SGHKS and CDR2 is YYEKEE (reference sequence). CDR3 size: 14 residues. CDR3 nucleotide sequence: TGTGCCAGCACTCGGGCGGGAAGCTCCTACGAGCAGTACTTC. It yields the protein CASTRAGSSYEQYF.

The chain combines TRBV3-1 with TRBJ2-4; D is possibly TRBD2 (6 bases). CDR1 is LGHDT and CDR2 is YNNKEL in the germline V gene (reference sequence). The CDR3 length is 16 residues. V dropped 0 bases and J dropped 6 bases, with 15 bases sitting between them. This CDR3 reads CASSQDWRGGGNIQYF. DNA of the CDR3: TGTGCCAGCAGCCAAGATTGGAGGGGCGGCGGAAACATTCAGTACTTC.

This clonotype was observed a few times. V is TRBV20-1 and J is TRBJ1-6, with D possibly matching TRBD1 (5 bases). CDR1 DFQATT and CDR2 SNEGSKA come from the germline V gene (reference sequence). The CDR3 extends over 13 amino acids. Trimming stripped 1 base from V and 9 bases from J, with 10 bases between. CDR3 DNA sequence: TGCAGTGCTAGAGCCCAGGGAGTTTCACCCCTCCACTTT. It codes for CSARAQGVSPLHF.

This clonotype was counted many times. The chain couples TRBV5-6 to TRBJ2-1; TRBD1 or TRBD2 may be the D gene (6 bases each). The CDR3 totals 13 residues. In germline, CDR1 is SGHDT, CDR2 YYEEEE. Trimming pared 4 bases from V and 9 bases from J, leaving 14 bases between. The CDR3, as DNA: TGTGCCAGCAGCAGAAAGGGGGGTGCTGAGCAGTTCTTC. It specifies CASSRKGGAEQFF.

There are a few counts of this clonotype. This chain links TRBV27 with TRBJ2-6, with D uncertain. Trimming left V 4 bases short and J 3 bases short, with 10 bases between. This CDR3 comprises 15 residues. From germline, CDR1 is MNHEY and CDR2 SMNVEV (reference sequence). As DNA, the CDR3 is TGTGCCAGCAGTTACCGTTGGTATGGGGCCAACGTCCTGACTTTC. Protein sequence: CASSYRWYGANVLTF.

This clonotype was found a few times. The gene calls are TRBV27 and TRBJ2-5, with a tentative D call TRBD1 (6 bases). The CDR3 loop spans 14 amino acids. With 4 bases removed from V and 2 bases from J, the gap between germline ends came to 11 bases. Germline lookup yields CDR1 MNHEY and CDR2 SMNVEV (reference sequence). As DNA, the CDR3 is TGTGCCAGCAGTTCTCCCGACAGGCAAGAGACCCAGTACTTC. It is translated as CASSSPDRQETQYF.

This clonotype was observed a handful of times. This chain uses TRBV6-2 or TRBV6-3 with TRBJ1-2, with D perhaps TRBD1 (5 bases). Deletions cut 6 bases from V and 5 bases from J, with 10 bases between. Germline CDR1 reads MNHEY; CDR2 reads SVGEGT. The CDR3 contains 12 residues. CDR3 sequence reads: CASRWRGYGYTF. CDR3 nucleotides: TGTGCCAGCAGATGGAGGGGATATGGCTACACCTTC.

In this sample, this clonotype turned up a few times. V usage is TRBV7-9 and J usage is TRBJ2-1; weak D call: TRBD2 (6 bases). The CDR3 has 14 residues. The germline V gene has CDR1 SEHNR and CDR2 FQNEAQ (reference sequence). V lost 4 bases, J lost 7 bases, and 14 bases lay in between. CDR3 sequence reads: CASSSYIGGNEQFF. The CDR3 DNA follows: TGTGCCAGCAGCTCATACATTGGAGGGAATGAGCAGTTCTTC.

Concerning this clonotype itself: It may be a read error: a sequence one base away is much more abundant. The V gene is TRBV7-9, the J gene TRBJ1-2, with unresolved D. The V and J ends lost 5 bases and 9 bases respectively, with 7 bases between them. The CDR3 spans 10 residues. The germline V gene has CDR1 SEHNR and CDR2 FQNEAQ (reference sequence). CDR3 coding DNA: TGTGCCAGCAGCCCGGGTAGCTACACCTTC. Residues: CASSPGSYTF.

This clonotype turned up a few times. The V and J genes are TRBV4-2 and TRBJ1-4; D may be TRBD1 (5 bases). V lost 4 bases and J 0 bases, leaving 9 bases between the germline ends. CDR1 LGHNA and CDR2 YNFKEQ come from the germline V gene. The length of the CDR3 is 15 residues. In nucleotides, the CDR3 is TGTGCCAGCAGCCTGACAGTTGCAACTAATGAAAAACTGTTTTTT. As protein: CASSLTVATNEKLFF.

V is TRBV5-1 and J is TRBJ2-1; 7 bases are a match to TRBD2. From germline, CDR1 is SGHRS and CDR2 YFSETQ. The trim removed 1 base at V and 4 bases at J, leaving 5 bases unmatched. This CDR3 comprises 15 residues. The CDR3 sequence: CASSLQWEGYNEQFF. The DNA of the CDR3 is TGCGCCAGCAGCTTGCAGTGGGAGGGATACAATGAGCAGTTCTTC.

This chain links TRBV20-1 with TRBJ2-1, with 10 nucleotides matching TRBD2. Germline loops: CDR1 DFQATT, CDR2 SNEGSKA (reference sequence). After removal of 6 bases from V and 5 bases from J, the junction contained 7 bases not matched to a gene. The CDR3 consists of 14 residues. In DNA, the CDR3 is TGCAGTGCCCCCGGACTAGCGGATAACAATGAGCAGTTCTTC. It yields the protein CSAPGLADNNEQFF.

The gene calls are TRBV20-1 and TRBJ2-7, with 11 positions matching TRBD1. This CDR3 has 14 residues. Germline CDR1 reads DFQATT; CDR2 reads SNEGSKA (reference sequence). J gave up 5 bases and V 5 bases, and 8 bases lay outside the gene matches. The CDR3, as DNA: TGCAGTGCTCAAAGGACAGGGGGCGTCGACGAGCAGTACTTC. Its protein is CSAQRTGGVDEQYF.